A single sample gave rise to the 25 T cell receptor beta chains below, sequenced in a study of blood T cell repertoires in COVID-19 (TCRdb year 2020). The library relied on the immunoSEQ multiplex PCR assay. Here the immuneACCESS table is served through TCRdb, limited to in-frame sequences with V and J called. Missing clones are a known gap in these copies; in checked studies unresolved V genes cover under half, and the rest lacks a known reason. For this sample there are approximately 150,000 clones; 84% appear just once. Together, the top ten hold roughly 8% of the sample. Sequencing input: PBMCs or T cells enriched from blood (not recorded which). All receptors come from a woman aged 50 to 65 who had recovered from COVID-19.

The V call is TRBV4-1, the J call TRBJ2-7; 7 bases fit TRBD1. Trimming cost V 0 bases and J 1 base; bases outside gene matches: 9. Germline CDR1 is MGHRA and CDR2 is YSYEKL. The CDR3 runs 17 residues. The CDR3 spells CASSQEPGTEKSYEQYF. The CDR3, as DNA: TGCGCCAGCAGCCAAGAGCCCGGGACAGAGAAATCCTACGAGCAGTACTTC.

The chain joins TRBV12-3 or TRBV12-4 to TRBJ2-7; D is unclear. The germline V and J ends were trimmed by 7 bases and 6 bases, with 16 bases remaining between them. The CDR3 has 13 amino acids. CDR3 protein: CASTYYGEGEQYF. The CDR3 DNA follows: TGTGCCAGCACCTACTACGGCGAAGGCGAGCAGTACTTC.

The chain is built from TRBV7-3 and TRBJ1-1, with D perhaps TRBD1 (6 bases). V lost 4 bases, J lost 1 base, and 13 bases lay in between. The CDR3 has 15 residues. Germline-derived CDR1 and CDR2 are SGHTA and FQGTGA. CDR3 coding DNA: TGTGCCAGCAGCTCTCTCTCGACAGGGAACACTGAAGCTTTCTTT. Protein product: CASSSLSTGNTEAFF.

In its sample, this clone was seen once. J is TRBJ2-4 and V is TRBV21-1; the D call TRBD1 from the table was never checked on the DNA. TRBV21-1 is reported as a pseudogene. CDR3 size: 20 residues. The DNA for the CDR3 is TGTGCCAGCAGCAAAGTTGCGGGACAGGGGGCTTCTACGGCCAAAAACATTCAGTACTTC. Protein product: CASSKVAGQGASTAKNIQYF.

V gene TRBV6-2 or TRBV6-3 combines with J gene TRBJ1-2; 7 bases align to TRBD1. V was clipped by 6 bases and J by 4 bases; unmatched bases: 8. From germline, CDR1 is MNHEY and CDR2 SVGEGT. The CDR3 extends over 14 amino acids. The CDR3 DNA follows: TGTGCCAGCAGCCCTACCCCAGGGGGCTATGGCTACACCTTC. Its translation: CASSPTPGGYGYTF.

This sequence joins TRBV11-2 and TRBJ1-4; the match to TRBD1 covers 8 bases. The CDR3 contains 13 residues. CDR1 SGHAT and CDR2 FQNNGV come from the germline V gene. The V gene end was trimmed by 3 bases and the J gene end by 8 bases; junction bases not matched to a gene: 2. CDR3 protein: CASSFRGREKLFF. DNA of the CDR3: TGTGCCAGCAGCTTCAGGGGGCGCGAAAAACTGTTTTTT.

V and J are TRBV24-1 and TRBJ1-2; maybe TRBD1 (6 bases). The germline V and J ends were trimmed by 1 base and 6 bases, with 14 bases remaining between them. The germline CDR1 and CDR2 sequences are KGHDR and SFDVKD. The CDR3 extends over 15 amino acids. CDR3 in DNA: TGTGCCACCAGTGATTTACAAAACTCAGGGGATGGCTACACCTTC. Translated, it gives CATSDLQNSGDGYTF.

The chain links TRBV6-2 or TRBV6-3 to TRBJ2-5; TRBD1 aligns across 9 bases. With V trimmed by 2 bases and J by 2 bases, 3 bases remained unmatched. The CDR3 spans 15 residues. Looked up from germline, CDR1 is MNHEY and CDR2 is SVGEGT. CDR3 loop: CASSYQGQGQETQYF. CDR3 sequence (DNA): TGTGCCAGCAGTTACCAGGGACAGGGACAAGAGACCCAGTACTTC.

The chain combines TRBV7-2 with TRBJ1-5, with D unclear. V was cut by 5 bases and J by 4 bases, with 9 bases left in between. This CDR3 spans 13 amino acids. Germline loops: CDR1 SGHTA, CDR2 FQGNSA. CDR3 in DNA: TGTGCCAGCAGCCCCACGGGGAATCAGCCCCAGCATTTT. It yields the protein CASSPTGNQPQHF.

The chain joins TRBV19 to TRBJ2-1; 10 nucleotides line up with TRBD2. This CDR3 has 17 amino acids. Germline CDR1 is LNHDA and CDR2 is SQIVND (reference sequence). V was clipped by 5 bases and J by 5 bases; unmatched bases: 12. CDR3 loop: CASSLGLAEGGDNEQFF. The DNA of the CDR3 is TGTGCCAGTAGTTTAGGACTAGCGGAGGGGGGCGACAATGAGCAGTTCTTC.

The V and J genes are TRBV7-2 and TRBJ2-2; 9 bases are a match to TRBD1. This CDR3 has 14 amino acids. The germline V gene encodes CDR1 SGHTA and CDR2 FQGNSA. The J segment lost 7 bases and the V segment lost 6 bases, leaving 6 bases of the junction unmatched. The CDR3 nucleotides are TGTGCCAGCAGACCAGGGACAGGGTTCGGGGAGCTGTTTTTT. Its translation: CASRPGTGFGELFF.

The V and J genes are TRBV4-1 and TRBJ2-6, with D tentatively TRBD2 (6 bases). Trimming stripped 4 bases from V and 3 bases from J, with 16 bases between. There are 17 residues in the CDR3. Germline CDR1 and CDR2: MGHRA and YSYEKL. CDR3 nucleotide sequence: TGCGCCAGCAGCCGATCCGGGAGTACTTTTGGGGCCAACGTCCTGACTTTC. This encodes CASSRSGSTFGANVLTF.

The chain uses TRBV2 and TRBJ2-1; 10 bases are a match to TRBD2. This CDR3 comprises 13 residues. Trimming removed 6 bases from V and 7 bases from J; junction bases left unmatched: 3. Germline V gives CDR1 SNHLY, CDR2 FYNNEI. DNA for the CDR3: TGTGCCAGCAGGACTAGCGGGTTGAATGAGCAGTTCTTC. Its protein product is CASRTSGLNEQFF.

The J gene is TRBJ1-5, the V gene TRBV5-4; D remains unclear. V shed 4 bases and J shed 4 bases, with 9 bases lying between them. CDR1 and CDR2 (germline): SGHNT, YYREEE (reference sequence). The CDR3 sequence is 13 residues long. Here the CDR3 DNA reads TGTGCCAGCAGCGCGGATCCGAATCAGCCCCAGCATTTT. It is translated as CASSADPNQPQHF.

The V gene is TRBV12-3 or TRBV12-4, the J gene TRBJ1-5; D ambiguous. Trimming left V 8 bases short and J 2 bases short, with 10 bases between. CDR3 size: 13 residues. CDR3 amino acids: CASLAGGNQPQHF. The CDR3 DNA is TGTGCCAGCCTCGCGGGTGGCAATCAGCCCCAGCATTTT.

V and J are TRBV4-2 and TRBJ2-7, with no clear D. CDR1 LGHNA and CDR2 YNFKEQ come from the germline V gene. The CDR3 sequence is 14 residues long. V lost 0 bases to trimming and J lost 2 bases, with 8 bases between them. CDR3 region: CASSQDLRAYEQYF. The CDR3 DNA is TGTGCCAGCAGCCAAGATTTACGGGCCTACGAGCAGTACTTC.

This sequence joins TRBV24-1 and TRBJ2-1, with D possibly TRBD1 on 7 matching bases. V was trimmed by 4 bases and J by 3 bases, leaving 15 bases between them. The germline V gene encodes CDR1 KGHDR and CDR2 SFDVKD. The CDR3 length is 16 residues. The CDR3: CATSDSGRGDYNEQFF. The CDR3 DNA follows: TGTGCCACCAGTGACTCCGGCAGGGGGGACTACAATGAGCAGTTCTTC.

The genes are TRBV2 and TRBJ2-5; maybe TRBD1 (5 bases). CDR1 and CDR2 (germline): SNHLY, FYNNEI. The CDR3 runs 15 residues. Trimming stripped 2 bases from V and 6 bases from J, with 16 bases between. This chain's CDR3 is CASSEQGPLGQTQYF. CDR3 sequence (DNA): TGTGCCAGCAGTGAACAGGGCCCTTTGGGGCAGACCCAGTACTTC.

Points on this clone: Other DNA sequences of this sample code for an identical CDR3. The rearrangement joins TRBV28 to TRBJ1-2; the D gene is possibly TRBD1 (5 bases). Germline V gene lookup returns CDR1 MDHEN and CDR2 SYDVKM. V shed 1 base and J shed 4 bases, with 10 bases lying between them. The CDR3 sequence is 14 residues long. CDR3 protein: CASSLSGGSYGYTF. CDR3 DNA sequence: TGTGCCAGCAGTTTATCCGGGGGGTCCTATGGCTACACCTTC.

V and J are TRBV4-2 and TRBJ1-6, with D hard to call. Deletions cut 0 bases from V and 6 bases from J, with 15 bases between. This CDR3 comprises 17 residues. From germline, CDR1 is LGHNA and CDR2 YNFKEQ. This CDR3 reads CASSQDSQVYRNSPLHF. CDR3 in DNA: TGTGCCAGCAGCCAAGATTCCCAGGTTTACCGTAATTCACCCCTCCACTTT.

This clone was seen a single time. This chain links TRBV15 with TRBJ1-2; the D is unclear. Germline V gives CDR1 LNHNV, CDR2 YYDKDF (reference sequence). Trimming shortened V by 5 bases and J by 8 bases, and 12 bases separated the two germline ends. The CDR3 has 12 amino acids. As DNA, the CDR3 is TGTGCCACCAGCCGCCGACAAACCGGCTACACCTTC. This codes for CATSRRQTGYTF. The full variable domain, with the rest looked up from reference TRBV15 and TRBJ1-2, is DAMVIQNPRYQVTQFGKPVTLSCSQTLNHNVMYWYQQKSSQAPKLLFHYYDKDFNNEADTPDNFQSRRPNTSFCFLDIRSPGLGDTAMYLCATSRRQTGYTFGSGTRLTVV.

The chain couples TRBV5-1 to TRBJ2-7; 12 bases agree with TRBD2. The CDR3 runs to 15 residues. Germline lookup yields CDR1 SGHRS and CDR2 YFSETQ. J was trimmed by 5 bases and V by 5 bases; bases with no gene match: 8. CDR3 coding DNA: TGCGCCAGCAGTCCCCGACTAGCGGGAGTTAACGAGCAGTACTTC. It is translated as CASSPRLAGVNEQYF.

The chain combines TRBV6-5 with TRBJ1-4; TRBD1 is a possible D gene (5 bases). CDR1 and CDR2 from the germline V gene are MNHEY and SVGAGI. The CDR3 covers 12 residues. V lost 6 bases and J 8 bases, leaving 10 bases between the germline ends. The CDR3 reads CASRRGSEKLFF. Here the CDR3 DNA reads TGTGCCAGCAGAAGGGGTTCCGAAAAACTGTTTTTT.

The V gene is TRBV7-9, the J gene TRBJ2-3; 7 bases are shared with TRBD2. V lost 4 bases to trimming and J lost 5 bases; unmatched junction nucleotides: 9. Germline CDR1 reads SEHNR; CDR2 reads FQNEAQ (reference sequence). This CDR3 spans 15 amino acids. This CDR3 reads CASSSDRGGKDTQYF. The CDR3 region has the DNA TGTGCCAGCAGCTCGGACCGGGGAGGGAAAGATACGCAGTATTTT.

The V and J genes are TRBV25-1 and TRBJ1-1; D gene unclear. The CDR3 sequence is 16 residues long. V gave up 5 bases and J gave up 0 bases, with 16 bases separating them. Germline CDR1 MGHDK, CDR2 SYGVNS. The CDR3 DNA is TGTGCCAGCAGTTCTCGTTTCTCCCAGGTGAACACTGAAGCTTTCTTT. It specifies CASSSRFSQVNTEAFF.